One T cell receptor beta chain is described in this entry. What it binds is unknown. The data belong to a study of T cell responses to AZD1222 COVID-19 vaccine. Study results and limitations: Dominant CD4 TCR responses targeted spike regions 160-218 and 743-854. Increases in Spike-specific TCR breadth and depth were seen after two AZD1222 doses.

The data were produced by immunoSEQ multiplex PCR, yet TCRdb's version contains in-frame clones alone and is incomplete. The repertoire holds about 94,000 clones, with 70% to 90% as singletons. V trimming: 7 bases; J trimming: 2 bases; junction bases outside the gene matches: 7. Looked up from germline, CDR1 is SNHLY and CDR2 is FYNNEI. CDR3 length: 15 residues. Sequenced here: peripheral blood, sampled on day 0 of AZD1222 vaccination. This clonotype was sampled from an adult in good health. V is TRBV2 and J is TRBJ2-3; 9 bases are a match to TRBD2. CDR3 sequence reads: CASKGRGGPTDTQYF. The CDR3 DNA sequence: TGTGCCAGCAAGGGGCGGGGGGGACCCACAGATACGCAGTATTTT.